Below, 26 T cell receptor beta chains from the same sample are listed, as sequenced in a study of beta chain features in type 1 diabetes. The entirety of the isolated RNA underwent reverse transcription, so expressed TCRB transcripts were sequenced. Sequenced by immunoSEQ multiplex PCR; TCRdb stores in-frame clones only, minus some. The sample contains some 150,000 clones, about 10% of which appear only once. Sequencing input: naive CD4+ T cells from blood. The receptor set was obtained from a man aged 18 to 35 in good health.

This chain joins TRBV14 and TRBJ2-3, with D tentatively TRBD2 (6 bases). There are 16 residues in the CDR3. Germline-derived CDR1 and CDR2 are SGHDN and FVKESK. Trimming pared 1 base from V and 2 bases from J, leaving 13 bases between. In DNA form, the CDR3 reads TGTGCCAGCAGCCAAGGCCCGGGACTCCCCACAGATACGCAGTATTTT. Amino acid sequence: CASSQGPGLPTDTQYF.

This rearrangement joins TRBV18 to TRBJ2-5; possible D gene TRBD1, 5 bases. CDR1 KGHSH and CDR2 LQKENI come from the germline V gene. Trimming took 4 bases from V and 3 from J, leaving 15 bases between them. The CDR3 loop spans 15 amino acids. CDR3 nucleotides: TGTGCCAGCTCACAACCGACAGAGAATAAAGAGACCCAGTACTTC. It translates to CASSQPTENKETQYF.

This clone showed up just a few times. The chain uses TRBV2 and TRBJ1-1; 8 positions match TRBD1. Germline V gene data show CDR1 as SNHLY and CDR2 as FYNNEI. The CDR3 is 12 residues long. Trimming took 6 bases from V and 11 from J; bases not matched to a gene: 8. This CDR3 reads CASRQGALRAFF. The DNA for the CDR3 is TGTGCCAGCAGGCAGGGGGCACTGAGGGCTTTCTTT.

The chain carries TRBV5-1 and TRBJ2-7, with D tentatively TRBD2 (6 bases). The CDR3 extends over 14 amino acids. V lost 4 bases to trimming and J lost 2 bases, with 13 bases between them. Per the germline V gene, CDR1 is SGHRS and CDR2 is YFSETQ. CDR3 sequence: CASSPSGLTYEQYF. DNA for the CDR3: TGCGCCAGCAGCCCGAGCGGGCTAACCTACGAGCAGTACTTC.

This clone was detected a few times. This chain links TRBV28 with TRBJ1-5; TRBD1 agrees at 8 bases. CDR3 length equals 16 residues. From germline, CDR1 is MDHEN and CDR2 SYDVKM. V was pared by 4 bases and J by 1 base, with 6 bases of the junction left unmatched. CDR3 DNA sequence: TGTGCCAGCAGTTCCTGGACAGGGCGGAGCAATCAGCCCCAGCATTTT. It is translated as CASSSWTGRSNQPQHF.

This clone was detected only a few times. The genes are TRBV19 and TRBJ2-1; TRBD2 matches 13 bases. Germline V gives CDR1 LNHDA, CDR2 SQIVND (reference sequence). This CDR3 is 13 amino acids long. The DNA for the CDR3 is TGTGCGACTAGCGGGGGGTCCTACAATGAGCAGTTCTTC. Translating gives CATSGGSYNEQFF.

This clone has a handful of counts. This chain joins TRBV7-3 and TRBJ1-1, with D hard to call. Germline CDR1 reads SGHTA; CDR2 reads FQGTGA. Trimming took off 5 bases at V and 0 bases at J, with 13 bases between the two ends. The CDR3 covers 15 residues. As DNA, the CDR3 is TGTGCCAGCAGCCCAGGTCTTATTCTGAACACTGAAGCTTTCTTT. It yields the protein CASSPGLILNTEAFF.

There are a few counts of this clone. The chain links TRBV21-1 to TRBJ2-7; the table names TRBD1, a call not compared with the DNA. TRBV21-1 is a pseudogene. CDR3 length: 14 residues. The CDR3 here is CASSKQLRAYEQYF. The DNA for the CDR3 is TGTGCCAGCAGCAAGCAACTCAGGGCCTACGAGCAGTACTTC.

The rearrangement joins TRBV18 to TRBJ1-2; tentative D call: TRBD1 (6 bases). Looked up from germline, CDR1 is KGHSH and CDR2 is LQKENI. The CDR3 is 15 residues long. The ends were cut back, 3 bases at V and 7 bases at J, with 18 bases in the middle. CDR3 DNA sequence: TGTGCCAGCTCACCTCCGGGACATCGCGATTTTGGCTACACCTTC. Its translation is CASSPPGHRDFGYTF.

This clone came up a few times. The rearrangement joins TRBV7-9 to TRBJ2-3; 9 nucleotides match TRBD2. This CDR3 comprises 14 residues. V was pared by 4 bases and J by 6 bases, with 5 bases of the junction left unmatched. Germline CDR1 SEHNR, CDR2 FQNEAQ (reference sequence). CDR3 in amino acids: CASSSSGVRDTQYF. The CDR3, as DNA: TGTGCCAGCAGCTCTAGCGGGGTGAGGGATACGCAGTATTTT.

The chain has TRBV10-1 and TRBJ2-7, with D uncertain. Deletions cut 3 bases from V and 6 bases from J, with 9 bases between. The CDR3 spans 12 residues. CDR1 is WNHNN and CDR2 is SYGVQD in the germline V gene (reference sequence). In nucleotides, the CDR3 is TGCGCCAGCAGTGACGCCGGTGGCGAGCAGTACTTC. Protein sequence: CASSDAGGEQYF.

The table lists this clone with a few counts. J is TRBJ1-4 and V is TRBV18; D call uncertain. The CDR3 has 15 residues. Germline CDR1 is KGHSH and CDR2 is LQKENI. Trimming shortened V by 3 bases and J by 3 bases, and 11 bases separated the two germline ends. CDR3 nucleotides: TGTGCCAGCTCACCCGGGGTATCATCTAATGAAAAACTGTTTTTT. As protein: CASSPGVSSNEKLFF.

In this sample, this clone turned up a few times. The V gene is TRBV5-1, the J gene TRBJ2-2; D is perhaps TRBD1 (5 bases). This CDR3 has 16 residues. V was clipped by 6 bases and J by 2 bases, with 17 bases between them. Germline V gene lookup returns CDR1 SGHRS and CDR2 YFSETQ. CDR3 sequence: CASTRALQGNTGELFF. The CDR3 nucleotides read TGCGCCAGCACCCGAGCCCTCCAGGGCAACACCGGGGAGCTGTTTTTT.

The V call is TRBV18, the J call TRBJ1-3, with TRBD1 as a possible D gene (6 bases). Trimming shortened V by 2 bases and J by 0 bases, and 11 bases separated the two germline ends. The CDR3 consists of 16 residues. Germline CDR1 is KGHSH and CDR2 is LQKENI. Here the CDR3 DNA reads TGTGCCAGCTCACCAGTACAGGGCGACTCTGGAAACACCATATATTTT. Translation: CASSPVQGDSGNTIYF.

There are a few counts of this clone. J is TRBJ2-5 and V is TRBV7-6; D call uncertain. The closer fit of TRBJ2-7 to the DNA end suggests the J call may be wrong. Germline-derived CDR1 and CDR2 are SGHVS and FNYEAQ. This CDR3 spans 13 amino acids. CDR3 in amino acids: CASSLMSHYEQYF. Here the CDR3 DNA reads TGTGCCAGCAGCTTAATGTCTCACTACGAGCAGTACTTC.

This clone was detected only a few times. This chain connects TRBV4-2 to TRBJ2-5, with a possible D match to TRBD2 (6 bases). With 0 bases removed from V and 7 bases from J, the gap between germline ends came to 21 bases. Germline V CDR1 and CDR2: LGHNA, YNFKEQ. CDR3 size: 17 residues. CDR3 nucleotides: TGTGCCAGCAGCCAAGATTCGGGGGACGAGAGTTTGCGGACCCAGTACTTC. Amino acid sequence: CASSQDSGDESLRTQYF.

V is TRBV19 and J is TRBJ1-6; TRBD1 might be the D (6 bases). With 9 bases removed from V and 0 bases from J, the gap between germline ends came to 12 bases. Per the germline V gene, CDR1 is LNHDA and CDR2 is SQIVND (reference sequence). The CDR3 spans 15 residues. CDR3 sequence reads: CASLTGNSYNSPLHF. CDR3 bases: TGTGCCAGCCTGACAGGAAACTCCTATAATTCACCCCTCCACTTT.

This clone showed up just a few times. The V call is TRBV4-1, the J call TRBJ1-2, with no clear D. From germline, CDR1 is MGHRA and CDR2 YSYEKL. V was pared by 0 bases and J by 8 bases, with 13 bases between. This CDR3 is built from 14 residues. The CDR3 spells CASSQDITRRGYTF. CDR3 in DNA: TGCGCCAGCAGCCAAGATATTACCCGGAGGGGCTACACCTTC.

CDR3 nucleotides: TGTGCCAGTAACCCACAGGGGGATTCACCCCTCCACTTT. Translation: CASNPQGDSPLHF. The rearrangement joins TRBV19 to TRBJ1-6; 8 bases match TRBD1. Germline V gives CDR1 LNHDA, CDR2 SQIVND (reference sequence). The CDR3 has 13 residues. V dropped 7 bases and J dropped 8; count of bases not matched to a gene: 4.

This chain uses TRBV28 with TRBJ2-5; TRBD1 agrees at 7 bases. The CDR3 spans 14 residues. V shed 3 bases and J 7 bases; nucleotides not matched to a gene: 8. CDR1 MDHEN and CDR2 SYDVKM come from the germline V gene. The DNA of the CDR3 is TGTGCCAGCAGTTTCTCGGGACAGTTCATGACCCAGTACTTC. It encodes CASSFSGQFMTQYF.

This clone has just a few counts. This CDR3 is CAWSAGLNYGYTF. CDR3 coding DNA: TGTGCCTGGAGTGCCGGACTTAACTATGGCTACACCTTC. The chain employs TRBV30 and TRBJ1-2; D gene uncertain. Deletions cut 1 base from V and 1 base from J, with 7 bases between. Germline V gene lookup returns CDR1 GTSNPN and CDR2 SVGIG (reference sequence). The CDR3 runs to 13 residues.

V is TRBV25-1 and J is TRBJ2-5; 9 nucleotides line up with TRBD2. Germline CDR1 is MGHDK and CDR2 is SYGVNS. The junction had 8 bases not matched to a gene; V was cut back by 7 bases and J by 5 bases. The CDR3 spans 14 residues. The CDR3 loop reads CASMAGGARETQYF. CDR3 DNA sequence: TGTGCCAGCATGGCGGGGGGGGCACGGGAGACCCAGTACTTC.

The V and J genes are TRBV5-1 and TRBJ2-5, with D tentatively TRBD1 (6 bases). The better agreement between TRBJ2-7 and the DNA end casts doubt on the J call. The CDR3 length is 13 residues. Germline V gene lookup returns CDR1 SGHRS and CDR2 YFSETQ. Here the CDR3 DNA reads TGCGCCAGCAGCTTGGTCCCAGGGGACGAGCAGTACTTC. Its translation: CASSLVPGDEQYF.

The CDR3 here is CASSQDRTGWEKLFF. The CDR3, as DNA: TGCGCCAGCAGCCAAGATAGGACAGGGTGGGAAAAACTGTTTTTT. V gene TRBV4-1 combines with J gene TRBJ1-4, with 8 bases fitting TRBD1. V dropped 0 bases and J dropped 8; count of bases not matched to a gene: 5. From germline, CDR1 is MGHRA and CDR2 YSYEKL. The CDR3 has 15 amino acids.

This clone appeared a few times. The chain recombines TRBV5-1 with TRBJ1-5; D may be TRBD1 (5 bases). With 4 bases removed from V and 7 bases from J, the gap between germline ends came to 18 bases. CDR3 size: 15 residues. Germline-derived CDR1 and CDR2 are SGHRS and YFSETQ. Here the CDR3 reads CASSPYGGMGQPQHF. In nucleotides, the CDR3 is TGCGCCAGCAGCCCCTATGGGGGGATGGGGCAGCCCCAGCATTTT.

The rearrangement uses TRBV29-1 and TRBJ1-1; D is possibly TRBD1 (6 bases). The CDR3 sequence is 13 residues long. With 6 bases removed from V and 0 bases from J, the gap between germline ends came to 11 bases. Germline loops: CDR1 SQVTM, CDR2 ANQGSEA. CDR3 residues: CSVRGSMNTEAFF. DNA of the CDR3: TGCAGCGTAAGGGGGTCCATGAACACTGAAGCTTTCTTT.